This entry concerns a single T cell receptor (beta chain). Per the germline V gene, CDR1 is MNHEY and CDR2 is SVGAGI. This CDR3 has 15 residues. V was shortened by 3 bases and J by 10 bases, with 19 bases between the two germline ends. The sample originates from a study of blood T cell repertoires in COVID-19. Study summary: The United States, Italy and Spain were the sources of the acute and convalescent COVID-19 samples. In each case, the material was cDNA or gDNA derived from T cells, B-cell-depleted T cells, or PBMCs.

In the original workflow: Counts of nucleated cells, estimated from reference gene primer amplification, were obtained. The data were produced by immunoSEQ multiplex PCR, yet TCRdb's version contains in-frame clones alone and is incomplete. V and J calls plus clone size are reproduced from that table; the DNA served to infer D and trimming. The data contain 90,000 to 130,000 clones, roughly four fifths of them singletons. The chain links TRBV6-5 to TRBJ1-3; D is uncertain. The TCR sequence derives from a woman aged 55-69 years with acute or convalescent COVID-19. Sequenced: peripheral blood. CDR3: CASSYAGSDLRTIYF. The CDR3 bases are TGTGCCAGCAGTTATGCGGGGTCAGACCTTAGGACCATATATTTT.